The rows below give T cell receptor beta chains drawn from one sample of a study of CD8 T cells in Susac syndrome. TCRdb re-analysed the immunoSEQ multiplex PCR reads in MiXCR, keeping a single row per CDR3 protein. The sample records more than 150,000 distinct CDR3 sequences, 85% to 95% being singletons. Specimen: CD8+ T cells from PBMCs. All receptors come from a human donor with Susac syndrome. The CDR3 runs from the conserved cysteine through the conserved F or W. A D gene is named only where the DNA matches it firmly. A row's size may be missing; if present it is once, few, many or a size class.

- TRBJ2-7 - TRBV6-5 TGTGCCAGCAGTTACGGAGAGAGAGACTACGAGCAGTACTTC CASSYGERDYEQYF
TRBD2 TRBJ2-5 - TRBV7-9 TGTGCCAGCAGCTTGTGGACTAGCGGGAACCAAGAGACCCAGTACTTC CASSLWTSGNQETQYF
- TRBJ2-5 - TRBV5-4 TGTGCCAGCAGCTTACAGAGTTTCCAAGAGACCCAGTACTTC CASSLQSFQETQYF
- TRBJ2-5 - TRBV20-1 TGCAGTGCTAGCGCTGAATACCAAGAGACCCAGTACTTC CSASAEYQETQYF
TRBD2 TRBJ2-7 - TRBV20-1 TGCAGTGCTAGAGACGTTCTAGCGGGAAGGAACGAGCAGTACTTC CSARDVLAGRNEQYF
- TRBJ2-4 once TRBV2 TGTGCCAGCAGTGAAACCCCAGCGGAGGCCAAAAACATTCAGTACTTC CASSETPAEAKNIQYF
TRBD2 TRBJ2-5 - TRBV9 TGTGCCAGCAGCGGATCACGGCGGGAGGAAGAGACCCAGTACTTC CASSGSRREEETQYF
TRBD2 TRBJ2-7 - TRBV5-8 TGTGCCAGCAGCCCCGGACTAGCGGGGGCCTACGAGCAGTACTTC CASSPGLAGAYEQYF
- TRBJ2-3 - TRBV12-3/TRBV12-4 TGTGCCAGCAGTTTAGGGCCCCTGCCAGATACGCAGTATTTT CASSLGPLPDTQYF
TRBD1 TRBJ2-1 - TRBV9 TGTGCCAGTGGGGGGACAGGCTCCTACAATGAGCAGTTCTTC CASGGTGSYNEQFF
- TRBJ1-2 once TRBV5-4 TGTGCCAGCAGCCCCTCCGGCTCCCGCTATGGCTACACCTTC CASSPSGSRYGYTF
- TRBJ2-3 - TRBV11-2 TGTGCCAGCAGCTCTTCCGGGTCTATCGGAGATACGCAGTATTTT CASSSSGSIGDTQYF
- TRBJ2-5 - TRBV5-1 TGCGCCAGCAGCTTGTTTGAGACACAAGAGACCCAGTACTTC CASSLFETQETQYF
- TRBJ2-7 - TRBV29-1 TGCAGCGTTGTGGACCTAAGCTCCTACGAGCAGTACTTC CSVVDLSSYEQYF
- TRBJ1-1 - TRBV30 TGTGCCTGGAGTGTGGTACAGGGAAGAGCTTTCTTT CAWSVVQGRAFF
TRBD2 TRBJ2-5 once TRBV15 TGTGCCACCAGCAGGGACCTCGTAGCGGGGTTGGAGACCCAGTACTTC CATSRDLVAGLETQYF
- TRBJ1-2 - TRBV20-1 TGCAGTGCAACGACAGCGATTAACTATGGCTACACCTTC CSATTAINYGYTF
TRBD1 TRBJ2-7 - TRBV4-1 TGCGCCAGCAGCCAAGAGCGAACAGGGGGAGGGCAGTACTTC CASSQERTGGGQYF
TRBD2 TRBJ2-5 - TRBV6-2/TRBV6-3 TGTGCCAGCAGCAGATCTAGCGGACAAGAGACCCAGTACTTC CASSRSSGQETQYF
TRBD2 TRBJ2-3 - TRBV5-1 TGCGCCAGCAGGTTTGTGAGCGGGGGACACACAGATACGCAGTATTTT CASRFVSGGHTDTQYF
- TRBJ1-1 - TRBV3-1 TGTGCCAGCACCGAAACCGGAACATACACTGAAGCTTTCTTT CASTETGTYTEAFF
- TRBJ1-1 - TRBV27 TGTGCCAGCAGTTTACACCAGGGACACAACTTGGAAGCTTTCTTT CASSLHQGHNLEAFF
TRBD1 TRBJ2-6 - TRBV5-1 TGCGCCAGCAGCTCCACAGGGGCCATCGGGTCTGGGGCCAACGTCCTGACTTTC CASSSTGAIGSGANVLTF
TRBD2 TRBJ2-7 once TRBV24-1 TGTGCCACCGGGGGAGGCTTAGCGGGAGGGCCCTCCTACGAGCAGTACTTC CATGGGLAGGPSYEQYF
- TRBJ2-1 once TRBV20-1 TGCAGTGCTAGACCCGGAGAAGGAGTGGTCGAGAATGAGCAGTTCTTC CSARPGEGVVENEQFF
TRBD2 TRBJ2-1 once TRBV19 TGTGCCAGTAGTATAGGGCGGGGGAGCTCCTACAATGAGCAGTTCTTC CASSIGRGSSYNEQFF
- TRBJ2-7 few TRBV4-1 TGCGCCAGCAGCCAAGGTTTCCACGAGCAGTACTTC CASSQGFHEQYF
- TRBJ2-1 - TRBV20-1 TGCAGTGCTAGCGGTACAGGGATCTCCTACAATGAGCAGTTCTTC CSASGTGISYNEQFF
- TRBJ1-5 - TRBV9 TGTGCCAGCAGCGTAGGCACAGTGAATCAGCCCCAGCATTTT CASSVGTVNQPQHF
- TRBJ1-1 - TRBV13 TGTGCCAGCACCCGAGGCAGGGAAGCTTTCTTT CASTRGREAFF
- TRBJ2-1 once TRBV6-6 TGTGCCAGCGGAGCCGATAGTGAGCAGTTCTTC CASGADSEQFF
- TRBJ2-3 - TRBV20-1 TGCAGTGCTAACGGCGGGGCCAGCACAGATACGCAGTATTTT CSANGGASTDTQYF
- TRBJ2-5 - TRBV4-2 TGTGCCAGCAGCCAAGATCACGGGCCACAAGAGACCCAGTACTTC CASSQDHGPQETQYF